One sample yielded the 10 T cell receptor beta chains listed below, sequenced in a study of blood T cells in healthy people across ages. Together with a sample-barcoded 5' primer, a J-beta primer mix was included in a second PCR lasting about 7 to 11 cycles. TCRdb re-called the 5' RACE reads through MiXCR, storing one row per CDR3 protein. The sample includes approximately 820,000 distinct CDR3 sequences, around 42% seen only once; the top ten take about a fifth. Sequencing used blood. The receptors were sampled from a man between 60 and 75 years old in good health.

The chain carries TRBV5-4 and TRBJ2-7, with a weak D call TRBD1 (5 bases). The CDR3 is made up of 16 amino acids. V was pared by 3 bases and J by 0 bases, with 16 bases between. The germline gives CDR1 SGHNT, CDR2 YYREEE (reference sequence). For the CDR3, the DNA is TGTGCCAGCAGCTCCCCTATTGGACAAAACTCCTACGAGCAGTACTTC. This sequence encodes CASSSPIGQNSYEQYF.

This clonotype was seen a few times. CDR3 sequence: CASSQYDQNTGELFF. The CDR3 DNA reads as TGCGCCAGCAGCCAATACGACCAGAACACCGGGGAGCTGTTTTTT. The chain joins TRBV4-1 to TRBJ2-2, with unresolved D. Per germline, CDR1 MGHRA and CDR2 YSYEKL. This CDR3 is 15 amino acids long. V was cut by 2 bases and J by 1 base, with 8 bases left in between.

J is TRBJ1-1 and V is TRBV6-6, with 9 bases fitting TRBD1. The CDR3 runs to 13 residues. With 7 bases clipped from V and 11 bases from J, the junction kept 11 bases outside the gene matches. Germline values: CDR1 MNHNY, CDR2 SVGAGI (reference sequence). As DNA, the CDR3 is TGTGCCAGCAAAGGGACAGGGAAGGATGGCGCTTTCTTT. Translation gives CASKGTGKDGAFF.

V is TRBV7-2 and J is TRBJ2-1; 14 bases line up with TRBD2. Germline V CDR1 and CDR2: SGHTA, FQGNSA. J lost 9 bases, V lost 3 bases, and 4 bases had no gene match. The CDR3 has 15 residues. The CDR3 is CASSLTSGGDGEQFF. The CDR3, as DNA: TGTGCCAGCAGCTTGACTAGCGGGGGGGACGGTGAGCAGTTCTTC.

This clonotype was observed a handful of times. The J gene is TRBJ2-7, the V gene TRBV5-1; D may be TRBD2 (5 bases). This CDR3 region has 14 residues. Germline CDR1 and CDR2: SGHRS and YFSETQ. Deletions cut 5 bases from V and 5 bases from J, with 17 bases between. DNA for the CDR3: TGCGCCAGCAGACTGGAGGTCCCCGGGGACGAGCAGTACTTC. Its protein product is CASRLEVPGDEQYF.

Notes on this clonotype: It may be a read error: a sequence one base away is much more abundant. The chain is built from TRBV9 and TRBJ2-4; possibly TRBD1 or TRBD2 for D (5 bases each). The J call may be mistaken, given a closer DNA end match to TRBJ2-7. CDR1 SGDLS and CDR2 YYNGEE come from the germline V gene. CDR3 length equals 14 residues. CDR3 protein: CTSSPQVTSYEQYF. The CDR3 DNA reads TGTACCAGCAGCCCACAGGTAACTAGCTACGAGCAGTACTTC.

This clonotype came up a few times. In DNA form, the CDR3 reads TGTGCCAGCAGTTTGGACAGAAGCCCGAAGCAAGAGACCCAGTACTTC. Its protein product is CASSLDRSPKQETQYF. The chain combines TRBV6-5 with TRBJ2-5, with a weak D call TRBD1 (6 bases). The germline V gene has CDR1 MNHEY and CDR2 SVGAGI. This CDR3 contains 16 residues. V was trimmed by 4 bases and J by 2 bases, leaving 17 bases between them.

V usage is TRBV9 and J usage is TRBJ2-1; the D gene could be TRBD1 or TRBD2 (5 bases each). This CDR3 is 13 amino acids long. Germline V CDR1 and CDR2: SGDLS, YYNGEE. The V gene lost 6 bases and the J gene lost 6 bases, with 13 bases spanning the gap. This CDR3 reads CASNVVGANEQFF. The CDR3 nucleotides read TGTGCCAGCAACGTGGTCGGGGCCAATGAGCAGTTCTTC.

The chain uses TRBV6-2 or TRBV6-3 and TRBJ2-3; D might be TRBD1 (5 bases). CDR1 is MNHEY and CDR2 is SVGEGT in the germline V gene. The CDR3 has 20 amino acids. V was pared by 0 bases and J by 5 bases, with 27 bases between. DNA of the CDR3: TGTGCCAGCAGTTACTCGATCGGCGCCCAGGCAGGGCCACTTGGAGATACGCAGTATTTT. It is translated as CASSYSIGAQAGPLGDTQYF.

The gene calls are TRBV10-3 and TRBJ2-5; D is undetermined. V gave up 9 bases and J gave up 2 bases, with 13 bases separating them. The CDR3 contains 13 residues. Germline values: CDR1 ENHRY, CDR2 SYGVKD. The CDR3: CAMRSQTQETQYF. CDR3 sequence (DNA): TGTGCCATGCGATCACAAACTCAAGAGACCCAGTACTTC.